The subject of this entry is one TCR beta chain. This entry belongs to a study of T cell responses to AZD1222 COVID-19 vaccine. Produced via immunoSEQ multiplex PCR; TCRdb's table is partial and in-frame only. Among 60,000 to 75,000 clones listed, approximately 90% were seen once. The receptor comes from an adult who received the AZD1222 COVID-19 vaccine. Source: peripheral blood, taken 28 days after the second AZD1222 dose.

The CDR3: CASSKHQETQYF. The CDR3 bases are TGTGCCAGCAGCAAGCACCAAGAGACCCAGTACTTC. V gene TRBV7-8 combines with J gene TRBJ2-5, with unresolved D. This CDR3 comprises 12 residues. Trimming pared 5 bases from V and 0 bases from J, leaving 4 bases between. Germline V CDR1 and CDR2: SGHVS, FQNEAQ.